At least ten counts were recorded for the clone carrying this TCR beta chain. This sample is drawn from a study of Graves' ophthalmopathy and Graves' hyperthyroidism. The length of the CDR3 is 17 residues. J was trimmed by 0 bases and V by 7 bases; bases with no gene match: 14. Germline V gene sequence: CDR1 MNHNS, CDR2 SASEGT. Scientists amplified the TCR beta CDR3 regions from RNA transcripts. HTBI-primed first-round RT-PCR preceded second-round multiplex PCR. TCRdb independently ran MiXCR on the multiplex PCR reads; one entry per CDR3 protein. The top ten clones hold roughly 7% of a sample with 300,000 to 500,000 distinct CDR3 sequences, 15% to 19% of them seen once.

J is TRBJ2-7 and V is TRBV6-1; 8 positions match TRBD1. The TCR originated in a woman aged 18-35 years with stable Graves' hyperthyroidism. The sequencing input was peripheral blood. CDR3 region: CASTNLPGTGNSYEQYF. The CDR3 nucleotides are TGTGCCAGCACTAATCTACCCGGGACAGGTAACTCCTACGAGCAGTACTTC.